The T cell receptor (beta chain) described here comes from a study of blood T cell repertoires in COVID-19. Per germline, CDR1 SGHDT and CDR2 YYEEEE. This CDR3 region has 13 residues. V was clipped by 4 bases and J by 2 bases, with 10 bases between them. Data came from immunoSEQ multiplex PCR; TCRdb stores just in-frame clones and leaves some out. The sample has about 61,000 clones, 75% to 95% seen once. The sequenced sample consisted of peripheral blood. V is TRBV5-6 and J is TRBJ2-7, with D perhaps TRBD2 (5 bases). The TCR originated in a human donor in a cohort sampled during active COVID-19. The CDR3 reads CASSPGSPYEQYF. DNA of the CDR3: TGTGCCAGCAGCCCGGGATCACCCTACGAGCAGTACTTC.